Listed below are T cell receptor beta chains from one sample, sequenced in a study of blood T cell repertoires in COVID-19. Generated by immunoSEQ multiplex PCR, the TCRdb table keeps only in-frame clones and is missing some. The data hold roughly 39,000 clones, with 90% observed a single time. What was sequenced was peripheral blood. The origin of the receptors is a human donor in a cohort sampled during active COVID-19. Each CDR3 is given with its conserved first and last residue. The D gene is left open where the match is weak. Size is omitted from some rows. Given values are once, few, many or a class for expanded clones.

clone_size j_call v_call d_call cdr3_nt cdr3_aa
. TRBJ1-2 TRBV10-3 TRBD1 TGTGCCATCTCCCGGGGGACAGGCTATGAGGGTGGCTACACCTTC CAISRGTGYEGGYTF
. TRBJ2-7 TRBV7-6 TRBD2 TGTGCCAGCAGCTTAGGGGGGGGCGAGCAGTACTTC CASSLGGGEQYF
. TRBJ2-7 TRBV6-2/TRBV6-3 . TGTGCCAGCAGTTTTACGACACGGGGGGCTAGCTCCTACGAGCAGTACTTC CASSFTTRGASSYEQYF
. TRBJ2-3 TRBV12-3/TRBV12-4 . TGTGCCAGCAGTTTAAGGACATCAGATACGCAGTATTTT CASSLRTSDTQYF
once TRBJ2-7 TRBV21-1 . TGTGCCAGCAGCAAAAAGATAGGGCAGGGGGCGTTCGAGCAGTACTTC CASSKKIGQGAFEQYF
once TRBJ2-5 TRBV10-3 TRBD2 TGTGCCACACAAGCGGGGGACCAAGAGACCCAGTACTTC CATQAGDQETQYF
. TRBJ1-6 TRBV6-5 . TGTGCCAGCACTTTATCAGGGGATAATTCACCCCTCCACTTT CASTLSGDNSPLHF
. TRBJ1-1 TRBV7-2 TRBD1 TGTGCCAGCAGCTTAGTACGGCGACAGGGCGAGAACACTGAAGCTTTCTTT CASSLVRRQGENTEAFF
once TRBJ2-7 TRBV6-1 TRBD1 TGTGCCAGCAGTGAATTTGGACAGGGTTCCTACGAGCAGTACTTC CASSEFGQGSYEQYF
once TRBJ2-1 TRBV4-1 TRBD2 TGCGCCAGCGCACATACAGTGATCGGAGCGGGAGGGCTCTACAATGAGCAGTTCTTC CASAHTVIGAGGLYNEQFF
. TRBJ1-6 TRBV2 . TGTGCCAGCGGAGGGAATTCACCCCTCCACTTT CASGGNSPLHF
once TRBJ2-7 TRBV7-6 . TGTGCCAGCAGTTCACCCGGATCAGGGGCTTACGAGCAGTACTTC CASSSPGSGAYEQYF
. TRBJ2-1 TRBV9 . TGTGCCAGCAGCGCGGGACTCCAAAATAACAATGAGCAGTTCTTC CASSAGLQNNNEQFF
. TRBJ2-1 TRBV9 TRBD2 TGTGCCAGCAGCGTTAAAACCGGGACTAGCGGGAGGGGCTCCTACAATGAGCAGTTCTTC CASSVKTGTSGRGSYNEQFF
. TRBJ2-3 TRBV7-9 TRBD2 TGTGCCAGCAGCCAAATTAGCGGGGGGACAGATACGCAGTATTTT CASSQISGGTDTQYF
. TRBJ1-2 TRBV2 TRBD1 TGTGCCAGCAGTGGGGACAGAACTAACTATGGCTACACCTTC CASSGDRTNYGYTF
. TRBJ2-5 TRBV7-7 TRBD2 TGTGCCAGCAGCTTAGCCTGGCGGGGGGAAGAGACCCAGTACTTC CASSLAWRGEETQYF
. TRBJ2-6 TRBV19 TRBD1 TGTGCCAGTAGCGCGGGACAGGTTAACGTCCTGACTTTC CASSAGQVNVLTF
. TRBJ2-3 TRBV2 TRBD2 TGTGCCAGCAGTGGCCTAGCGGGGAGCACAGATACGCAGTATTTT CASSGLAGSTDTQYF
once TRBJ2-5 TRBV30 . TGTGCCTGGAGTGTATTGGGGGGGCCATACTACTTC CAWSVLGGPYYF
few TRBJ1-5 TRBV6-2/TRBV6-3 . TGTGCCAGCAGCCAGACGGGGCCCCAGCATTTT CASSQTGPQHF
. TRBJ2-5 TRBV2 TRBD1 TGTGCCAGCAGCGTGGGACAGGGGCAAGAGACCCAGTACTTC CASSVGQGQETQYF
. TRBJ2-1 TRBV5-4 . TGTGCCAGCAGCCCTCCTTTTGCGGGGGCTGGTGAGCAGTTCTTC CASSPPFAGAGEQFF
. TRBJ2-7 TRBV4-3 TRBD2 TGCGCCAGCAGCCAAGAACTGGCTAGCGGGAGAGGCGAGCAGTACTTC CASSQELASGRGEQYF